This note documents a single T cell receptor (beta chain) sequence. The data originate from a study of long-term antiretroviral therapy in people with HIV. Looking at the study overall: Collection dates of the earliest samples fall about a decade before the 2015 immediate-ART recommendation.

Survey-level immunoSEQ v3.0 assays were run. Data came from immunoSEQ multiplex PCR; TCRdb stores just in-frame clones and leaves some out. Of about 36,000 clones detected, about 80% appear once; the ten largest clones hold 5.8%. Germline V gene sequence: CDR1 SQVTM, CDR2 ANQGSEA. The CDR3 runs 14 residues. The sequence came from a man aged 25-40 years with HIV. This chain connects TRBV29-1 to TRBJ2-1; the match to TRBD2 covers 8 bases. The sequences come from unsorted PBMCs, collected 3.4 years after starting antiretroviral therapy. CDR3 loop: CAVSGGPGYNEQFF. The DNA for the CDR3 is TGCGCTGTGTCGGGAGGGCCGGGGTACAATGAGCAGTTCTTC.